This TCR beta chain was sequenced in a study of response to subunit inactivated influenza vaccine. Trimming pared 5 bases from V and 4 bases from J, leaving 12 bases between. Germline V CDR1 and CDR2: DFQATT, SNEGSKA (reference sequence). The CDR3 consists of 13 residues. TCRdb fed the RT-PCR reads into MiXCR, producing one record per CDR3 protein. The table records 300,000 to 350,000 distinct CDR3 sequences, just over 20% of them present only once. This clonotype was seen more than once but under ten times. The receptor was derived from a man in his fifties or sixties who received an inactivated influenza vaccine. The input for sequencing was PBMCs from blood, taken approximately 20 months after vaccination. The gene calls are TRBV20-1 and TRBJ1-5; TRBD1 is a possible D gene (5 bases). Here the CDR3 reads CSAGGGRNQPQHF. The CDR3 nucleotides are TGCAGTGCTGGGGGGGGTAGAAATCAGCCCCAGCATTTT.